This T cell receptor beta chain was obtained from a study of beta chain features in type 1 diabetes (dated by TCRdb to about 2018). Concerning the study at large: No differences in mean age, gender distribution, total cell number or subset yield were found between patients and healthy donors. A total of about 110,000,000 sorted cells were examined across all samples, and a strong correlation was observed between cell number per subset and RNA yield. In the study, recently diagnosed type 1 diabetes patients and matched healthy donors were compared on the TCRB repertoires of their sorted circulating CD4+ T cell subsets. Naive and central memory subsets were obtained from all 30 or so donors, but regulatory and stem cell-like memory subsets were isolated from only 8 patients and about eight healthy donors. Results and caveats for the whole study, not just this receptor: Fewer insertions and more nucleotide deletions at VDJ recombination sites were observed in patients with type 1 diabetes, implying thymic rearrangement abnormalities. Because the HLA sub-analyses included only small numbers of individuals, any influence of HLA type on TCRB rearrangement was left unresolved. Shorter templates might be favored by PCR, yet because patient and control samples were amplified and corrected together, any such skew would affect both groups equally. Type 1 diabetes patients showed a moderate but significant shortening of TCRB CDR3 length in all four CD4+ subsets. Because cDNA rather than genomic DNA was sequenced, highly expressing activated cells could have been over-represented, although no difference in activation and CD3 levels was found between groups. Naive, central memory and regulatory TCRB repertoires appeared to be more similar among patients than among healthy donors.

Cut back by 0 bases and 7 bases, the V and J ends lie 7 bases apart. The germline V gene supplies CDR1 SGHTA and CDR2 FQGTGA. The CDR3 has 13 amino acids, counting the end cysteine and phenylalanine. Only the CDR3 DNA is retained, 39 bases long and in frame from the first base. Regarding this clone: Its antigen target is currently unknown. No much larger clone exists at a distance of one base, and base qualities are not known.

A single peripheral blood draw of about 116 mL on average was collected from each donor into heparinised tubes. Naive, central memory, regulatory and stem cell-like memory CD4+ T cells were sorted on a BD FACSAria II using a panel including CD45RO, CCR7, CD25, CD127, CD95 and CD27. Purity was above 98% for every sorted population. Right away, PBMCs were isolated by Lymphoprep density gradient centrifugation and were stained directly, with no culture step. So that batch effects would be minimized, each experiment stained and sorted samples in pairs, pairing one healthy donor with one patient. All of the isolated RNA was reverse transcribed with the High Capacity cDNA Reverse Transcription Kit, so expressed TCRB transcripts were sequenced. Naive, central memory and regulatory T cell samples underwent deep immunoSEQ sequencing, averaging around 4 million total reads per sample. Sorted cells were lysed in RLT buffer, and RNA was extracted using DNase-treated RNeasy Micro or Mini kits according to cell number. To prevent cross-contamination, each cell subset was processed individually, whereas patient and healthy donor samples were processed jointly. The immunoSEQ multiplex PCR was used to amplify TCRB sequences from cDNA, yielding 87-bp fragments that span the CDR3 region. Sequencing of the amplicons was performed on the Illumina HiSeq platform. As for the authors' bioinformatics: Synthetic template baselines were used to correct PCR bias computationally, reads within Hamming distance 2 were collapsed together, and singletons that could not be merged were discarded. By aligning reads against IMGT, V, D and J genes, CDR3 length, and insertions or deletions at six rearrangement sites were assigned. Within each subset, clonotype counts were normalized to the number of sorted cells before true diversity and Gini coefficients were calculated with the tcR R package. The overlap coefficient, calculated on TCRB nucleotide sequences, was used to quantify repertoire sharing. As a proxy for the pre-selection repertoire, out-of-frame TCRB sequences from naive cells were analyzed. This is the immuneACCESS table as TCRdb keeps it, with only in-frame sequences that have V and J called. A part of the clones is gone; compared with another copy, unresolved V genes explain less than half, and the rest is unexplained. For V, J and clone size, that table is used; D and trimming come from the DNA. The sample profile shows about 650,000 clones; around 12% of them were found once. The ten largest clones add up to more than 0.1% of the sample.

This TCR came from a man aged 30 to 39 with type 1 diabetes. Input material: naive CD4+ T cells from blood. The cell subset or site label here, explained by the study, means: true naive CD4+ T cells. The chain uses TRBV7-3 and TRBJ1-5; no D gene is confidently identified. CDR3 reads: CASSLTYRQPQHF. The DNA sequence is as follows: TGTGCCAGCAGCTTAACGTATCGGCAGCCCCAGCATTTT.